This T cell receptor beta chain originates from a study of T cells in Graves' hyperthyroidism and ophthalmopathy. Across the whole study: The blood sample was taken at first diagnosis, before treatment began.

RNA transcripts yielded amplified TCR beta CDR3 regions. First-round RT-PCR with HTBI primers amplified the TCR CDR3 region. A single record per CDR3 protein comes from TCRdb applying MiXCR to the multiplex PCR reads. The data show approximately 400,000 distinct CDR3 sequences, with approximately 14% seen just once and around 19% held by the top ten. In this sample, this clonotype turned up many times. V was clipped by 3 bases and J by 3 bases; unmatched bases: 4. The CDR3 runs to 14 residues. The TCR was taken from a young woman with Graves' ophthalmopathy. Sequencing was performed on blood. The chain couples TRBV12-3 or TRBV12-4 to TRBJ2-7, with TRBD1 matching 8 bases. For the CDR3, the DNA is TGTGCCAGCAGTTTGGGACAGGTCAACTACGAGCAGTACTTC. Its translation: CASSLGQVNYEQYF.